This T cell receptor (beta chain) emerged from a study of Ad26.COV2.S vaccination and SARS-CoV-2 variants. Looking at the study overall: Intramuscularly, Ad26.COV2.S was given either once or twice, 56 days apart.

TCRdb keeps only in-frame clones here, not all; method: immunoSEQ multiplex PCR. The sample shows about 240,000 clones, 70% to 90% of them seen only once. Treatment in this sample: about 20 received Ad26.COV2.S at low or high dose, single or two shots; roughly five received placebo; per-sample allocation not given. Day 63 after the first injection of vaccine or placebo was the sampling time. Germline lookup yields CDR1 MDHEN and CDR2 SYDVKM. V was cut by 6 bases and J by 8 bases, with 10 bases left in between. This CDR3 is 12 amino acids long. The gene calls are TRBV28 and TRBJ1-4; no clear D gene. The TCR originated in a person aged 18-65 years who received the Ad26.COV2.S COVID-19 vaccine or a placebo. Sequencing used peripheral blood, obtained in a trial of Ad26.COV2.S vaccine versus placebo. The CDR3, as DNA: TGTGCCAGCAGCCCGTCATGGGAAAAACTGTTTTTT. Residues: CASSPSWEKLFF.